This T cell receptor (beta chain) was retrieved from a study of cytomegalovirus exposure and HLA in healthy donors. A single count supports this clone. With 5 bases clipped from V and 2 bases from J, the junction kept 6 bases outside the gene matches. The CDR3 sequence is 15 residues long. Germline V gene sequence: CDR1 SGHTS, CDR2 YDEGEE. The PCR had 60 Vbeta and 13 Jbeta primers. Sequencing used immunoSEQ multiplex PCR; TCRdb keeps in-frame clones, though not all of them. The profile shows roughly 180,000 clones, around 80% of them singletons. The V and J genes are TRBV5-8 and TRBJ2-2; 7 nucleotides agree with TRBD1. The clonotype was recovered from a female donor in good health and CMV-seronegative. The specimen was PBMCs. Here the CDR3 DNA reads TGTGCCAGCAGGCGACAGGGTACCAACACCGGGGAGCTGTTTTTT. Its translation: CASRRQGTNTGELFF.